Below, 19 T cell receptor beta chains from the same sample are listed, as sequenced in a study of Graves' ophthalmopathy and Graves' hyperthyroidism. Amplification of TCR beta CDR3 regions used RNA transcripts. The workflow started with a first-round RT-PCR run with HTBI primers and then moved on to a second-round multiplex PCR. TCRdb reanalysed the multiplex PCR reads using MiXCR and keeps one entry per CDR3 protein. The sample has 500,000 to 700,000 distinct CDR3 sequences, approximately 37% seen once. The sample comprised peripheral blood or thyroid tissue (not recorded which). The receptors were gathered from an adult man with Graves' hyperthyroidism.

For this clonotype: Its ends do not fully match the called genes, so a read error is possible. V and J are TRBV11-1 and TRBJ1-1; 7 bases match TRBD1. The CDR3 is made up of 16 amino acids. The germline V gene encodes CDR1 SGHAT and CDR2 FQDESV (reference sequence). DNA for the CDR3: TGTGCCAGCAGCTTGGCCGTTGGGACAGCTAACACTGGAGCTTTCTTT. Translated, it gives CASSLAVGTANTGAFF.

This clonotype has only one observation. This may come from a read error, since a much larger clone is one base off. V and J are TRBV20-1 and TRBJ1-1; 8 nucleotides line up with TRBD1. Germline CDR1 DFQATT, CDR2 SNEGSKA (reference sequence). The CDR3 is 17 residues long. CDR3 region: CSARQTGARGMNTEALF. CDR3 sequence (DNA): TGCAGTGCTAGGCAGACAGGGGCGCGGGGCATGAACACTGAAGCTCTCTTT.

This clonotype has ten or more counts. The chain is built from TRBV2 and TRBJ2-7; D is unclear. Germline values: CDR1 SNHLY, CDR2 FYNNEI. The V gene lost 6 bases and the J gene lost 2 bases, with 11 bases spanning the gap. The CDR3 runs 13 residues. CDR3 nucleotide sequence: TGTGCCAGCAGCCTCACCCTGACCTACGAGCAGTACTTC. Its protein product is CASSLTLTYEQYF. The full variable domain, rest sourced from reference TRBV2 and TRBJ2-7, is EPEVTQTPSHQVTQMGQEVILRCVPISNHLYFYWYRQILGQKVEFLVSFYNNEISEKSEIFDDQFSVERPDGSNFTLKIRSTKLEDSAMYFCASSLTLTYEQYFGPGTRLTVT.

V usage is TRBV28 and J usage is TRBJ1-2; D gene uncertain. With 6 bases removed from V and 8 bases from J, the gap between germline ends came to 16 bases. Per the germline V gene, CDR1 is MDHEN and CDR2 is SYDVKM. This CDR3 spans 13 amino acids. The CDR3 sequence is CASSLELSGGYTF. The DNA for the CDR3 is TGTGCCAGCAGCCTGGAACTCTCGGGCGGCTACACCTTC.

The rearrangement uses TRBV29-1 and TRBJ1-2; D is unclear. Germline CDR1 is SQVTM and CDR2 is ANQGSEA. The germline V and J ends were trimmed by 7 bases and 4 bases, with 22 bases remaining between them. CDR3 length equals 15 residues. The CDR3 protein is CSGILAWGNGYGYTF. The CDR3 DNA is TGCAGCGGGATACTTGCGTGGGGTAACGGCTATGGCTACACCTTC.

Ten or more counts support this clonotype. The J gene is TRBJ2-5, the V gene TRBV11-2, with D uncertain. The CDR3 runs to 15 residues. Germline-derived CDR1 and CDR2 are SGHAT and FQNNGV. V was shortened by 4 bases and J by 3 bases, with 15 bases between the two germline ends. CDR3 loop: CASSSWDFVEETQYF. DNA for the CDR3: TGTGCCAGCAGCTCGTGGGATTTCGTCGAAGAGACCCAGTACTTC.

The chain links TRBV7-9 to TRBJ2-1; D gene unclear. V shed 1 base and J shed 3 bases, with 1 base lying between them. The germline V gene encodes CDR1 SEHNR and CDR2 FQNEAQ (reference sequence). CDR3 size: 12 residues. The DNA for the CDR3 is TGTGCCAGCAGCTTAGACTACAATGAGCAGTTCTTC. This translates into CASSLDYNEQFF.

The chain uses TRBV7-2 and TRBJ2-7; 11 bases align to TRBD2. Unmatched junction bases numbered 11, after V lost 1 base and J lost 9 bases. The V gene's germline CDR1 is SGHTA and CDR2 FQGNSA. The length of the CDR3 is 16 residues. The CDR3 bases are TGTGCCAGCAGCTTAGAATTGGCCGGCGGACTAGCGGGGCAGTACTTC. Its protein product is CASSLELAGGLAGQYF.

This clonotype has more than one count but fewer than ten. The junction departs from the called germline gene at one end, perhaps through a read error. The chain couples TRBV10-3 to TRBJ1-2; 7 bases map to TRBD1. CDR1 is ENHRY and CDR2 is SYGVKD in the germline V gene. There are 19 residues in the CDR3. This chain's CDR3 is CASSGRPGTERTLNYGYTF. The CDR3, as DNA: TGTGCCAGCAGTGGGCGACCCGGGACAGAGAGAACCCTTAACTATGGCTACACCTTC.

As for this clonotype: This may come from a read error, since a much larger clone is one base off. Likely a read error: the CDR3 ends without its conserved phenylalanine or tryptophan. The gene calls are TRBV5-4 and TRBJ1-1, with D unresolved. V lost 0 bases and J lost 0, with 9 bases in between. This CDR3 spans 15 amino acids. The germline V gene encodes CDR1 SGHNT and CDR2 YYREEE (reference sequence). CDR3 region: CASSLGPRVNTEAFS. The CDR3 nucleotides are TGTGCCAGCAGCTTGGGTCCTAGGGTGAACACTGAAGCTTTCTCT.

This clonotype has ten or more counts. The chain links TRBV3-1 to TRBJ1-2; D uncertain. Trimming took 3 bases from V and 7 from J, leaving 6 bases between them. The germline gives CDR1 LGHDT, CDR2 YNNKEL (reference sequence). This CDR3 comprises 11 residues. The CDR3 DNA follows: TGTGCCAGCAGCCAGGGGAGTGGCTACACCTTC. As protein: CASSQGSGYTF.

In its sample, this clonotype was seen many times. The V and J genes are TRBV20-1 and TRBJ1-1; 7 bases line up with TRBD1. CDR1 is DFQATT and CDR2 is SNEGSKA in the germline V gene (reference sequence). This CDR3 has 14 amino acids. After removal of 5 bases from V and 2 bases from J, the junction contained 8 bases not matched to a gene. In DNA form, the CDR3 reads TGCAGTGCTTCGGGACAGCCAGAAAACACTGAAGCTTTCTTT. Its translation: CSASGQPENTEAFF.

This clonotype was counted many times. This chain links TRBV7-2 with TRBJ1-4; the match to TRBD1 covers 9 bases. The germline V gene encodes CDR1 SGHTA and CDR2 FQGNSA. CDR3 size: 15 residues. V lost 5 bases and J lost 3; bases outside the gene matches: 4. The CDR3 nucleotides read TGTGCCAGCAGCGCCAGGACAGGGGCTAATGAAAAACTGTTTTTT. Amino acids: CASSARTGANEKLFF.

The CDR3 coding sequence is TGCGCCAGCAGCCAAGAGGGGCTCAGCAATCAGCCCCAGCATTTT. Its protein product is CASSQEGLSNQPQHF. The V gene is TRBV4-1, the J gene TRBJ1-5; possibly TRBD1 for D (5 bases). The CDR3 length is 15 residues. The germline V gene has CDR1 MGHRA and CDR2 YSYEKL. With 0 bases removed from V and 1 base from J, the gap between germline ends came to 7 bases.

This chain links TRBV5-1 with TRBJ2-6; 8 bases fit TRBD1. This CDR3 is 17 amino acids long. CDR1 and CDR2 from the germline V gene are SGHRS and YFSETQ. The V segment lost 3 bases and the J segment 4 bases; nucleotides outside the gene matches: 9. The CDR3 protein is CASSSGQGANGANVLTF. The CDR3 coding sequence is TGCGCCAGCAGCTCAGGTCAGGGGGCAAACGGGGCCAACGTCCTGACTTTC. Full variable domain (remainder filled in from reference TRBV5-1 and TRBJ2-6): KAGVTQTPRYLIKTRGQQVTLSCSPISGHRSVSWYQQTPGQGLQFLFEYFSETQRNKGNFPGRFSGRQFSNSRSEMNVSTLELGDSALYLCASSSGQGANGANVLTFGAGSRLTVL.

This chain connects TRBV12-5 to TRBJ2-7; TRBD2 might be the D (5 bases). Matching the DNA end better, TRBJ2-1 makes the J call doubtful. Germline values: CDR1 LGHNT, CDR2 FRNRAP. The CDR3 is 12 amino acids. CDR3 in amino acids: CASGTTRSEQFF. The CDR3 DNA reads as TGTGCTAGTGGAACCACTAGAAGTGAGCAGTTCTTC.

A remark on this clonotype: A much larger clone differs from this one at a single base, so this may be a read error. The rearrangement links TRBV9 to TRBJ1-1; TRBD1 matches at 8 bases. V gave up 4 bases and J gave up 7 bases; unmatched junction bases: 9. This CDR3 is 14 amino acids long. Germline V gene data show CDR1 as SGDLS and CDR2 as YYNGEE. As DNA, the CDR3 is TGTGCCAGCAGCCCTTGGACAGGGAATATTGAAGCTTTCTTT. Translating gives CASSPWTGNIEAFF.

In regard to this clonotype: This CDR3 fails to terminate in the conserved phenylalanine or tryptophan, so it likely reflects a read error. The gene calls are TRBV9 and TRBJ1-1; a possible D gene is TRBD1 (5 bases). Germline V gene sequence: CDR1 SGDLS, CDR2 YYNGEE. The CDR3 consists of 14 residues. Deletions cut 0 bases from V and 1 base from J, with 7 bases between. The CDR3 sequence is CASSVGGANTEAFS. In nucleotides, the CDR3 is TGTGCCAGCAGCGTAGGGGGCGCGAACACTGAAGCTTTCTCT.

The CDR3 region has the DNA TGTGCCAGCAGCCAAGTCGACGGGGGGGAGCAGTACTTC. Residues: CASSQVDGGEQYF. The rearrangement uses TRBV3-1 and TRBJ2-7; 7 nucleotides agree with TRBD2. The CDR3 sequence is 13 residues long. The junction had 4 bases not matched to a gene; V was cut back by 1 base and J by 7 bases. Germline CDR1 LGHDT, CDR2 YNNKEL (reference sequence).